Following are 22 T cell receptor beta chains from one sample sequenced in a study of immune cell composition in non-small cell lung cancer. Assay: immunoSEQ multiplex PCR; the TCRdb copy retains only in-frame clones and omits some. The data hold about 11,000 clones, with over 55% observed a single time. What was sequenced was lung tumor tissue. Receptor source: a human donor with non-small cell lung cancer.

This clone has only one observation. The chain employs TRBV28 and TRBJ2-3; D not certain. CDR3 length: 14 amino acids. CDR1 is MDHEN and CDR2 is SYDVKM in the germline V gene. Here the CDR3 reads CPHIRGIGKYTQYF. In nucleotides, the CDR3 is TGTCCACATATTCGAGGAATAGGAAAGTATACGCAGTATTTT.

The gene calls are TRBV7-2 and TRBJ2-3, with TRBD1 identical over 8 bases. The CDR3 runs 16 residues. V shed 6 bases, J shed 3 bases, and the junction held 11 bases outside the gene matches. In germline, CDR1 is SGHTA, CDR2 FQGNSA. CDR3 protein: CASRPGQGLGTDTQYF. CDR3 sequence (DNA): TGTGCCAGCAGACCAGGACAGGGCCTAGGGACAGATACGCAGTATTTT.

The chain carries TRBV4-2 and TRBJ2-7; D is perhaps TRBD2 (5 bases). Germline-derived CDR1 and CDR2 are LGHNA and YNFKEQ. This CDR3 is built from 15 residues. Trimming cost V 5 bases and J 2 bases, with 16 bases left between them. The CDR3 DNA reads as TGTGCCAGCAGCGAAGCGTCCGCGGGCACCTACGAGCAGTACTTC. Its protein product is CASSEASAGTYEQYF.

This clone was seen a handful of times. V usage is TRBV4-2 and J usage is TRBJ2-3; 13 bases are shared with TRBD2. V gave up 3 bases and J gave up 4 bases; unmatched junction bases: 4. The germline V gene encodes CDR1 LGHNA and CDR2 YNFKEQ. The CDR3 totals 16 residues. As DNA, the CDR3 is TGTGCCAGCAGCCATGGACTAGCGGGAGAACCAGATACGCAGTATTTT. Translation: CASSHGLAGEPDTQYF.

V gene TRBV6-1 combines with J gene TRBJ2-1; 7 bases fit TRBD2. Germline trimming cut 2 bases from V and 1 base from J; bases unmatched to any gene: 2. Looked up from germline, CDR1 is MNHNS and CDR2 is SASEGT. This CDR3 spans 15 amino acids. The CDR3 protein is CASSESGISYNEQFF. The CDR3 bases are TGTGCCAGCAGTGAAAGCGGGATATCCTACAATGAGCAGTTCTTC.

CDR3 sequence: CASSFAGARYEQYF. The CDR3 coding sequence is TGTGCCAGCTCTTTTGCGGGAGCTAGATACGAGCAGTACTTC. The chain uses TRBV18 and TRBJ2-7; TRBD2 agrees at 7 bases. The CDR3 sequence is 14 residues long. V shed 6 bases and J 4 bases; nucleotides not matched to a gene: 9. The germline V gene encodes CDR1 KGHSH and CDR2 LQKENI.

This chain links TRBV2 with TRBJ2-1; the D is unclear. V lost 3 bases to trimming and J lost 1 base, with 7 bases between them. Germline V gene lookup returns CDR1 SNHLY and CDR2 FYNNEI. The CDR3 has 14 amino acids. The CDR3 loop reads CASSESRSYNEQFF. The CDR3 DNA sequence: TGTGCCAGCAGTGAGAGCAGGTCCTACAATGAGCAGTTCTTC.

This clone was observed once. This sequence joins TRBV5-1 and TRBJ2-7, with D unclear. This CDR3 region has 13 residues. Trimming left V 4 bases short and J 1 base short, with 9 bases between. Germline CDR1 is SGHRS and CDR2 is YFSETQ. The CDR3: CASSRDTSYEQYF. In nucleotides, the CDR3 is TGCGCCAGCAGCCGCGACACGTCCTACGAGCAGTACTTC.

The rearrangement uses TRBV28 and TRBJ2-1; D is unclear. Trimming removed 5 bases from V and 11 bases from J, with 10 bases in between. Germline V gene sequence: CDR1 MDHEN, CDR2 SYDVKM. The CDR3 has 11 amino acids. The CDR3 region is CASSASKKQFF. The CDR3 region has the DNA TGTGCCAGCAGTGCGTCCAAGAAGCAGTTCTTC.

This clone showed up just once. V usage is TRBV5-4 and J usage is TRBJ2-1; tentative D call: TRBD1 (6 bases). The CDR3 loop spans 15 amino acids. V was cut by 2 bases and J by 5 bases, with 14 bases left in between. Germline V gene sequence: CDR1 SGHNT, CDR2 YYREEE (reference sequence). The CDR3 spells CASSFNKAGDNEQFF. In DNA, the CDR3 is TGTGCCAGCAGCTTTAATAAGGCAGGGGACAATGAGCAGTTCTTC.

V and J are TRBV28 and TRBJ2-4; the D gene is possibly TRBD1 (5 bases). Trimming cost V 2 bases and J 2 bases, with 7 bases left between them. This CDR3 is 14 amino acids long. From germline, CDR1 is MDHEN and CDR2 SYDVKM. In DNA form, the CDR3 reads TGTGCCAGCAGTTTAGCAGGGACCAAAAACATTCAGTACTTC. Protein product: CASSLAGTKNIQYF.

This clone was detected a few times. Written as DNA, the CDR3 is TGCGCCAGCAGTGAGCCGCCAGGGGGCTACACTGAAGCTTTCTTT. Encoded protein: CASSEPPGGYTEAFF. This rearrangement joins TRBV10-2 to TRBJ1-1; 8 nucleotides line up with TRBD1. Germline V lookup: CDR1 WSHSY, CDR2 SAAADI. This CDR3 contains 15 residues. V lost 2 bases to trimming and J lost 3 bases; unmatched junction nucleotides: 5.

This clone is a singleton in its sample. Here the CDR3 DNA reads TGCGCCAGCAGCCCCTCACCGGACAGACTGATGAACACTGAAGCTTTCTTT. Amino acid sequence: CASSPSPDRLMNTEAFF. The gene calls are TRBV4-3 and TRBJ1-1, with D perhaps matching TRBD1 (6 bases). CDR1 LGHNA and CDR2 YSLEER come from the germline V gene. V shed 4 bases and J shed 0 bases, with 18 bases lying between them. CDR3 length equals 17 residues.

Only one count was recorded for this clone. The V and J genes are TRBV9 and TRBJ2-5; 7 nucleotides agree with TRBD1. The CDR3 runs 17 residues. The junction had 14 bases not matched to a gene; V was cut back by 3 bases and J by 3 bases. Germline lookup yields CDR1 SGDLS and CDR2 YYNGEE. The CDR3, as DNA: TGTGCCAGCAGCGCGGGGAGTAGAGGGGGCCTTGAAGAGACCCAGTACTTC. It yields the protein CASSAGSRGGLEETQYF. Full variable domain (remainder filled in from reference TRBV9 and TRBJ2-5): DSGVTQTPKHLITATGQRVTLRCSPRSGDLSVYWYQQSLDQGLQFLIQYYNGEERAKGNILERFSAQQFPDLHSELNLSSLELGDSALYFCASSAGSRGGLEETQYFGPGTRLLVL.

The CDR3 sequence is CAWSVLGGYTF. The CDR3 region has the DNA TGTGCCTGGAGTGTACTGGGCGGCTACACCTTC. This sequence joins TRBV30 and TRBJ1-2; D gene uncertain. The V gene lost 0 bases and the J gene lost 8 bases, with 7 bases spanning the gap. The length of the CDR3 is 11 residues. Per the germline V gene, CDR1 is GTSNPN and CDR2 is SVGIG (reference sequence).

The V call is TRBV4-3, the J call TRBJ2-1; 7 bases are a match to TRBD2. The CDR3 runs to 13 residues. The germline V gene has CDR1 LGHNA and CDR2 YSLEER. The ends lost 4 bases at V and 5 bases at J; junction bases unmatched: 2. The DNA for the CDR3 is TGCGCCAGCAGCCGCGGACTAGACAATGAGCAGTTCTTC. It is translated as CASSRGLDNEQFF.

This chain connects TRBV4-2 to TRBJ2-7; tentatively, D is TRBD2 (6 bases). Germline CDR1 is LGHNA and CDR2 is YNFKEQ. This CDR3 comprises 15 residues. Trimming stripped 0 bases from V and 3 bases from J, with 12 bases between. The CDR3 loop reads CASSQETTRVYEQYF. The CDR3 nucleotides are TGTGCCAGCAGCCAAGAGACGACTAGGGTCTACGAGCAGTACTTC.

This clone appeared a few times. The V gene is TRBV9, the J gene TRBJ1-2; TRBD1 aligns across 9 bases. CDR1 and CDR2 (germline): SGDLS, YYNGEE. V trimming: 0 bases; J trimming: 6 bases; junction bases outside the gene matches: 3. The CDR3 loop spans 14 amino acids. CDR3 in DNA: TGTGCCAGCAGCGTAGGGACAGGGGAAGATGGCTACACCTTC. This encodes CASSVGTGEDGYTF.

The rearrangement uses TRBV7-3 and TRBJ2-3; D perhaps matches TRBD2 (6 bases). V lost 3 bases and J 6 bases, leaving 16 bases between the germline ends. The CDR3 has 15 amino acids. CDR1 is SGHTA and CDR2 is FQGTGA in the germline V gene. CDR3 residues: CASSFSGSATDTQYF. DNA of the CDR3: TGTGCCAGCAGCTTTAGCGGTTCCGCCACGGATACGCAGTATTTT.

The chain recombines TRBV6-5 with TRBJ2-5; D call uncertain. This CDR3 comprises 14 residues. V lost 0 bases and J 5 bases, leaving 10 bases between the germline ends. CDR1 MNHEY and CDR2 SVGAGI come from the germline V gene. This CDR3 is CASSYSYRTETQYF. CDR3 nucleotide sequence: TGTGCCAGCAGTTACTCGTATAGAACTGAGACCCAGTACTTC.

This clone qualifies as medium-sized. The chain couples TRBV28 to TRBJ1-1, with D perhaps TRBD1 (6 bases). CDR1 is MDHEN and CDR2 is SYDVKM in the germline V gene. The CDR3 has 11 residues. V lost 5 bases to trimming and J lost 6 bases, with 7 bases between them. The chain's CDR3 is CASSNRAEAFF. In DNA form, the CDR3 reads TGTGCCAGCAGTAACAGGGCTGAAGCTTTCTTT.

The chain uses TRBV28 and TRBJ1-5; no reliable D call. Germline CDR1 MDHEN, CDR2 SYDVKM. This CDR3 region has 14 residues. V lost 9 bases and J lost 0, with 12 bases in between. The CDR3 DNA is TGTGCCAGTCTGGGAGTTTATAGCAATCAGCCCCAGCATTTT. The encoded protein is CASLGVYSNQPQHF.